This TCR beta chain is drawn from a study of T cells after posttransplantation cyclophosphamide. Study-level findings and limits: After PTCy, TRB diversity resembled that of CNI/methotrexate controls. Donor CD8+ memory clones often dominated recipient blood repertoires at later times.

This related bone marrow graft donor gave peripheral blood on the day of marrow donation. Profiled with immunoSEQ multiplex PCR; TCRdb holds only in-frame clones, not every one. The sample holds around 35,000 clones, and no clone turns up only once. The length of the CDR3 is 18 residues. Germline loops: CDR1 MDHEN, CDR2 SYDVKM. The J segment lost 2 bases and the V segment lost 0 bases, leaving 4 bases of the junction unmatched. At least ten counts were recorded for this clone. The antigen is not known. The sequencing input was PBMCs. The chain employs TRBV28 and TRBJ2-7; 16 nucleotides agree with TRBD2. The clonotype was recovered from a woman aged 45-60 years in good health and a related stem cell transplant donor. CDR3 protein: CASSLWGLAGGSPYEQYF. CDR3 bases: TGTGCCAGCAGTTTATGGGGACTAGCGGGAGGGTCGCCCTACGAGCAGTACTTC.